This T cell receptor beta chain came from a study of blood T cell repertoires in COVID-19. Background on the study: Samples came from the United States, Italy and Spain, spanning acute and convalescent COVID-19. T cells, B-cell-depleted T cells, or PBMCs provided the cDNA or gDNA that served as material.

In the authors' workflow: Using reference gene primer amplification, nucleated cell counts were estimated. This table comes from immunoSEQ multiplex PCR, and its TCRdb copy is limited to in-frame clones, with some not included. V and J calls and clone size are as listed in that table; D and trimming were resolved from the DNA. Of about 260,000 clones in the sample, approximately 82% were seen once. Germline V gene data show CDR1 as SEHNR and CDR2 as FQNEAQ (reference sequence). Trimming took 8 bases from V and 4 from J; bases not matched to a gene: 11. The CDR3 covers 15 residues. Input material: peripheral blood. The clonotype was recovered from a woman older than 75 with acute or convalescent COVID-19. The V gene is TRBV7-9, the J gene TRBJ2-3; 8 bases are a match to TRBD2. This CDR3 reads CASGPEGLGADTQYF. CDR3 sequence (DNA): TGTGCCAGCGGTCCCGAGGGACTAGGGGCAGATACGCAGTATTTT.